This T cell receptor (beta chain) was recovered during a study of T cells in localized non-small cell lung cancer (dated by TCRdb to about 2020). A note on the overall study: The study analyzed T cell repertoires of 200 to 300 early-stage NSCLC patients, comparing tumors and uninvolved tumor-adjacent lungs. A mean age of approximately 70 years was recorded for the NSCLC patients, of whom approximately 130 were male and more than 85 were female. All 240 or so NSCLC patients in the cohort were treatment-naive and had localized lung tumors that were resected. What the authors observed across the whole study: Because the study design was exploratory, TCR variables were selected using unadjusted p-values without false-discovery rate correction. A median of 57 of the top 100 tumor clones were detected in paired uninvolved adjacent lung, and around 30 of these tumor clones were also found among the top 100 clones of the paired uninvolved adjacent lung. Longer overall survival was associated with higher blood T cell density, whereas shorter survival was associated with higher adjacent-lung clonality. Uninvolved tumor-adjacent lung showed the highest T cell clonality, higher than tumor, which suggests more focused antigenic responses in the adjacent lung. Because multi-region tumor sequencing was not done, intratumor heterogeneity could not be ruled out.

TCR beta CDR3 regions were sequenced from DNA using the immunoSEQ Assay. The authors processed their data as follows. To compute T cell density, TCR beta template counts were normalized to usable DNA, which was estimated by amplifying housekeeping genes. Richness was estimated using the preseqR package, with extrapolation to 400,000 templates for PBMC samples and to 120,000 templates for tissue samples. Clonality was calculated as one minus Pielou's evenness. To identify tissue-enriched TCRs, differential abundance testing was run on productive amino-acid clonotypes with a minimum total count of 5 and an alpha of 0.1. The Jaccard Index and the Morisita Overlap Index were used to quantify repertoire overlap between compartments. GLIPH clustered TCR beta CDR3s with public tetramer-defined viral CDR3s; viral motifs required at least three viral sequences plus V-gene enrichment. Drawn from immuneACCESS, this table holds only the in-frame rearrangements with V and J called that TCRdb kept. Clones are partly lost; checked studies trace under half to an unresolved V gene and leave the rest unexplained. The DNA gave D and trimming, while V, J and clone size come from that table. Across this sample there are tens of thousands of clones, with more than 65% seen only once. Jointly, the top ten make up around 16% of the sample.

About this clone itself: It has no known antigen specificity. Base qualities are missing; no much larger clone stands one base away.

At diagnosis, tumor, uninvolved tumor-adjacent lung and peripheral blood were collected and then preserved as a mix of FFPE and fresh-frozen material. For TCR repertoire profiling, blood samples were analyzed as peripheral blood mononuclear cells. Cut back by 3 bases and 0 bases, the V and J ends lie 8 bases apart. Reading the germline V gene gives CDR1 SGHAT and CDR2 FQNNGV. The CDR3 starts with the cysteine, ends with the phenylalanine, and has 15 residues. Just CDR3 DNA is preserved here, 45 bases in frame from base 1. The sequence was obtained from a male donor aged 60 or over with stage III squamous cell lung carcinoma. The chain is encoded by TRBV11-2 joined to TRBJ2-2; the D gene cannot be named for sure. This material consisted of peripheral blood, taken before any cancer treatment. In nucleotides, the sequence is TGTGCCAGCAGCTTGGGCCGATCGAACACCGGGGAGCTGTTTTTT. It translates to CASSLGRSNTGELFF.